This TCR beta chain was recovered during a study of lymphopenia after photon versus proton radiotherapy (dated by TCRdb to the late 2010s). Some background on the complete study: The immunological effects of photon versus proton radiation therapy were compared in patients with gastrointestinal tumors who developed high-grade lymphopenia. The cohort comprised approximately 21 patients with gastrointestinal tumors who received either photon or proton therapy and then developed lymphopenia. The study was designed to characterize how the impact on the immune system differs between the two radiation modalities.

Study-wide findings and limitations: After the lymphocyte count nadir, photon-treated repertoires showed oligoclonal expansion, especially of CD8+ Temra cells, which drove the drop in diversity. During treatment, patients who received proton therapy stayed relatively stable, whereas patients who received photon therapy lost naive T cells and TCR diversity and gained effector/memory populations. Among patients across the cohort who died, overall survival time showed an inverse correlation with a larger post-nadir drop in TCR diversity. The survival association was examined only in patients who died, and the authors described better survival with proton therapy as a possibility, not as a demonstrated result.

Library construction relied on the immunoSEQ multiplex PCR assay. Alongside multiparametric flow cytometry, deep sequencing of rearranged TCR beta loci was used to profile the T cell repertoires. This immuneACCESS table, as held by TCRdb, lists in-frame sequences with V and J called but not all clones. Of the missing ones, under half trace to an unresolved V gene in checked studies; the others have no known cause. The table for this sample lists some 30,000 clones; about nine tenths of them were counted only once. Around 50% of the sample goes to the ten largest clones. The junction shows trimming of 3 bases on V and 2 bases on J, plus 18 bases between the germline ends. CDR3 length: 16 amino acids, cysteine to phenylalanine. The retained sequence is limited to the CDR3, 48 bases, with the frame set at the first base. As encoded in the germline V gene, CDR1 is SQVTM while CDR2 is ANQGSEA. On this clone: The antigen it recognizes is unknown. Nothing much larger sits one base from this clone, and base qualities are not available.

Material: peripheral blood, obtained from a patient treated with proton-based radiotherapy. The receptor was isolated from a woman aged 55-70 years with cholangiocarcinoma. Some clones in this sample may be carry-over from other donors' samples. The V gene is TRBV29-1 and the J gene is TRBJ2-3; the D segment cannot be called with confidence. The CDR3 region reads CSVDSAPPGYTDTQYF. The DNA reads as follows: TGCAGCGTTGACTCGGCTCCACCCGGATACACAGATACGCAGTATTTT.